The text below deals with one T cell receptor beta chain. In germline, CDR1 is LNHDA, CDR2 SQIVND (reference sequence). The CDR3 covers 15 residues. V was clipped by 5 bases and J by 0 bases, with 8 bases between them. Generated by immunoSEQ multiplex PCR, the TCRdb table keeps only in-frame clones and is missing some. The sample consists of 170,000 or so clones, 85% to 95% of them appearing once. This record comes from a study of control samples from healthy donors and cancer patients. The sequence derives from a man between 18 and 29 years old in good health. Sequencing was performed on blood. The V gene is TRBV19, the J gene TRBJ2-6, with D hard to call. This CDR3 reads CASSPIFSGANVLTF. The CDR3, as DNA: TGTGCCAGTAGTCCCATTTTCTCTGGGGCCAACGTCCTGACTTTC.